This T cell receptor beta chain originates from a study of cytomegalovirus exposure and HLA in healthy donors. Study-level points and caveats: In vitro work confirmed that three CMV-associated chains recognize CMV antigens. An assumption of roughly uniform sequencing depth across donors underlay the presence/absence analyses. In an earlier analysis, most TCR beta V segments were productive about 87% or about 30% of the time. Altogether, 160 or so TCR beta chains were recorded as cytomegalovirus-associated.

A remark on this clone: What it recognizes is unknown.

The PCR contained 60 Vbeta and 13 Jbeta primers. TCRdb's copy holds only in-frame clones and misses some; the assay was immunoSEQ multiplex PCR. The sample yields more than 100,000 clones, around 73% seen once. The CDR3 consists of 17 residues. CDR1 is SGHRS, CDR2 YFSETQ, per germline. V gave up 1 base and J gave up 5 bases; unmatched junction bases: 14. Input material: PBMCs. This receptor was taken from a woman aged 40 to 50 in good health and CMV-seropositive. This chain uses TRBV5-1 with TRBJ1-1; TRBD1 agrees at 7 bases. The CDR3 DNA is TGCGCCAGCAGCTTGTACCCACACAGGGGAGGAGAGACTGAAGCTTTCTTT. This sequence encodes CASSLYPHRGGETEAFF. Full variable domain (missing parts from reference TRBV5-1 and TRBJ1-1): KAGVTQTPRYLIKTRGQQVTLSCSPISGHRSVSWYQQTPGQGLQFLFEYFSETQRNKGNFPGRFSGRQFSNSRSEMNVSTLELGDSALYLCASSLYPHRGGETEAFFGQGTRLTVV.